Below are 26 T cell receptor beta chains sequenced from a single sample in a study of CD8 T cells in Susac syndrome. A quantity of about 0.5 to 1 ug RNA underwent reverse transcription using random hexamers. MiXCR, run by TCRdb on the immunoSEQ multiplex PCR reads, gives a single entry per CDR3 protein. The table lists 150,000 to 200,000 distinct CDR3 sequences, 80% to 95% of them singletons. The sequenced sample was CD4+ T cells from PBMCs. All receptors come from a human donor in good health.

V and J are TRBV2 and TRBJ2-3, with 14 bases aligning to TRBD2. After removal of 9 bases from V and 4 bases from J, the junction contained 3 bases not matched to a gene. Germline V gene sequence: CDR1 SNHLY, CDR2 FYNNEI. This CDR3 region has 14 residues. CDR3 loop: CARGTSGGSDTQYF. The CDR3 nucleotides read TGTGCCAGAGGGACTAGCGGGGGTTCAGATACGCAGTATTTT.

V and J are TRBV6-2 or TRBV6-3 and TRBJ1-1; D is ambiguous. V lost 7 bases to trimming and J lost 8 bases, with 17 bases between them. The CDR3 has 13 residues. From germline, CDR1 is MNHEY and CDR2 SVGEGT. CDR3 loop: CASTPEARWEAFF. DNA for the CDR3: TGTGCCAGCACCCCGGAGGCTCGCTGGGAAGCTTTCTTT.

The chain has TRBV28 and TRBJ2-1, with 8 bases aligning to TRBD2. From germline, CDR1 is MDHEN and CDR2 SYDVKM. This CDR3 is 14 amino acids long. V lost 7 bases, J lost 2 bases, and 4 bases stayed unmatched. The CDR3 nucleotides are TGTGCCAGCATCGGGGGGGGAGCCTACAATGAGCAGTTCTTC. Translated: CASIGGGAYNEQFF.

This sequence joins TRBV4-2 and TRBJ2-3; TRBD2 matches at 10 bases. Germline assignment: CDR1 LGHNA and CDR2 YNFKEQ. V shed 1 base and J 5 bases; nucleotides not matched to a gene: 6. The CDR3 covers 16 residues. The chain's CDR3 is CASSQGPAGGRDTQYF. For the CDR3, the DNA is TGTGCCAGCAGCCAAGGGCCAGCGGGGGGGCGAGATACGCAGTATTTT.

Here the CDR3 DNA reads TGCAGTGCTAGAGATAGCGGACGCTACTACAATGAGCAGTTCTTC. Translating gives CSARDSGRYYNEQFF. The chain links TRBV20-1 to TRBJ2-1, with D perhaps TRBD2 (6 bases). The germline V and J ends were trimmed by 0 bases and 3 bases, with 12 bases remaining between them. CDR3 length equals 15 residues. CDR1 DFQATT and CDR2 SNEGSKA come from the germline V gene (reference sequence).

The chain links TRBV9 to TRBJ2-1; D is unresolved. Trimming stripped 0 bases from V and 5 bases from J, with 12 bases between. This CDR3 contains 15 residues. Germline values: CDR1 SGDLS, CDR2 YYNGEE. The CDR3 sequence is CASSVAPSADNEQFF. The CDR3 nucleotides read TGTGCCAGCAGCGTAGCCCCCTCGGCGGACAATGAGCAGTTCTTC.

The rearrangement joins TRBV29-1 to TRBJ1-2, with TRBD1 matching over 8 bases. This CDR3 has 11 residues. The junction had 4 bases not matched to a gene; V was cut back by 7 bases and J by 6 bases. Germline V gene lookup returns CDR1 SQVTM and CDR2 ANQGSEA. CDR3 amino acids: CSAGQDHGYTF. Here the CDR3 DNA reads TGCAGCGCGGGACAGGACCATGGCTACACCTTC.

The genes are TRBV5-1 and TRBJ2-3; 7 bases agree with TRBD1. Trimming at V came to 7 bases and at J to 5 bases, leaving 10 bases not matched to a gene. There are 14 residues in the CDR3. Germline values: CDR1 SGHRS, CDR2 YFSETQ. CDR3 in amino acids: CASAPGQSGDTQYF. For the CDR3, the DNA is TGCGCCAGCGCCCCGGGACAGTCAGGAGATACGCAGTATTTT.

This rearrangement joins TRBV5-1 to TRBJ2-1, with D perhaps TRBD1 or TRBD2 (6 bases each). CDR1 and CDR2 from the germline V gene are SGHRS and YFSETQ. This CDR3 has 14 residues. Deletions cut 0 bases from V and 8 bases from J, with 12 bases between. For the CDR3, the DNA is TGCGCCAGCAGCTTGGCCGCAGGGGAGGATGAGCAGTTCTTC. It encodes CASSLAAGEDEQFF. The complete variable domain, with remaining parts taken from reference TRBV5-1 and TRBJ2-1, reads KAGVTQTPRYLIKTRGQQVTLSCSPISGHRSVSWYQQTPGQGLQFLFEYFSETQRNKGNFPGRFSGRQFSNSRSEMNVSTLELGDSALYLCASSLAAGEDEQFFGPGTRLTVL.

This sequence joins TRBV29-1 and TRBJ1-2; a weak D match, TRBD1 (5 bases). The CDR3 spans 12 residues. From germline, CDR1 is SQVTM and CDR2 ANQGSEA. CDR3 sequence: CTARDSSSGYTF. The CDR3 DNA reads TGCACCGCTCGCGACAGTTCTTCTGGCTACACCTTC.

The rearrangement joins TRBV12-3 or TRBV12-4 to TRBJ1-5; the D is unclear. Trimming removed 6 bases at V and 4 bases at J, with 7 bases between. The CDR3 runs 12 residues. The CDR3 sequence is CASSKTNQPQHF. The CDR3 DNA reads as TGTGCCAGCAGCAAGACTAATCAGCCCCAGCATTTT.

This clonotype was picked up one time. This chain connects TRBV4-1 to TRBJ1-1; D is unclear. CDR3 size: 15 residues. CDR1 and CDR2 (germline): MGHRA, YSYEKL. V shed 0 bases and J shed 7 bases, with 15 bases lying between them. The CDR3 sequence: CASSQDRGSTYEAFF. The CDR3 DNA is TGCGCCAGCAGCCAAGATCGCGGGTCAACCTATGAAGCTTTCTTT.

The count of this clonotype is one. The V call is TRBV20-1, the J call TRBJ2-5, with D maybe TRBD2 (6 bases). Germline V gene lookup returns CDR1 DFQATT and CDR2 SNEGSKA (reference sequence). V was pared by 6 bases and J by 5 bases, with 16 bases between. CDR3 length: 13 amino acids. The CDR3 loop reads CSAPRGVGETQYF. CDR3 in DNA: TGCAGTGCCCCTCGCGGGGTAGGGGAGACCCAGTACTTC.

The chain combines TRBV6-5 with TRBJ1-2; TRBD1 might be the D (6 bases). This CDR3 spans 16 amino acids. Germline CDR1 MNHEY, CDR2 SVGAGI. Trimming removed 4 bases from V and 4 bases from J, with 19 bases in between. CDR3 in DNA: TGTGCCAGCAGTTCAGGACAGCCTCGAACGGGCTATGGCTACACCTTC. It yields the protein CASSSGQPRTGYGYTF.

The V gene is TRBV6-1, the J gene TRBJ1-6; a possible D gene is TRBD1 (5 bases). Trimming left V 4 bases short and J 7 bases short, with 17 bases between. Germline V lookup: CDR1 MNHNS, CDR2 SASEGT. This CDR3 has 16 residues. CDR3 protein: CASSVGGPVGNSPLHF. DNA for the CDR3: TGTGCCAGCAGTGTCGGGGGACCAGTGGGGAATTCACCCCTCCACTTT.

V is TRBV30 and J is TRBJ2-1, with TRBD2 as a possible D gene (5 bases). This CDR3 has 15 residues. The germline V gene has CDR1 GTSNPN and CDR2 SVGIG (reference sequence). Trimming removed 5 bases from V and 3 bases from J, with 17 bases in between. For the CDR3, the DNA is TGTGCCTGGGCTGAGGGTCTAAGGGACTACAATGAGCAGTTCTTC. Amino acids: CAWAEGLRDYNEQFF.

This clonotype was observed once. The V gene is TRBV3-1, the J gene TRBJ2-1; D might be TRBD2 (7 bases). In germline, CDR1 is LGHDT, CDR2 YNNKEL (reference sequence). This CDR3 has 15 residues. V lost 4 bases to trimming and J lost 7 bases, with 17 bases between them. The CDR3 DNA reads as TGTGCCAGCAGCCCCATAGGGGGGGTATGGAATGAGCAGTTCTTC. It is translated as CASSPIGGVWNEQFF.

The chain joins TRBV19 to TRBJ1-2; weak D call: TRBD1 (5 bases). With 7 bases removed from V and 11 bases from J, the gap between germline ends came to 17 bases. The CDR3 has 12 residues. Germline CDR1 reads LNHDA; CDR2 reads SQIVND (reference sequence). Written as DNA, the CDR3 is TGTGCCAGTACCGGGACCGTCAGTGGGTACACCTTC. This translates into CASTGTVSGYTF.

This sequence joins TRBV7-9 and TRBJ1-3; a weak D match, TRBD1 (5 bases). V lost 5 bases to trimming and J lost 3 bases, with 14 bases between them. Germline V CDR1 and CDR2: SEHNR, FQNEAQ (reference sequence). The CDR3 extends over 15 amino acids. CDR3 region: CASSPKVRVGNTIYF. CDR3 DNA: TGTGCCAGCAGCCCAAAGGTCAGGGTTGGAAACACCATATATTTT.

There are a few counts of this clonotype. For the CDR3, the DNA is TGCAGCGTTGATCGGACAGGGGGCAACGAGCAGTACTTC. It encodes CSVDRTGGNEQYF. The chain couples TRBV29-1 to TRBJ2-7, with 11 nucleotides matching TRBD1. The CDR3 has 13 amino acids. Germline loops: CDR1 SQVTM, CDR2 ANQGSEA. V gave up 3 bases and J gave up 5 bases; unmatched junction bases: 3.

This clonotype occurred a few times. As DNA, the CDR3 is TGTGCCAGCAGCCCACGGAGGGGCGCCTACGAGCAGTACTTC. This codes for CASSPRRGAYEQYF. The chain recombines TRBV7-8 with TRBJ2-7, with D tentatively TRBD2 (6 bases). The CDR3 runs 14 residues. V was clipped by 5 bases and J by 2 bases, with 13 bases between them. Germline CDR1 SGHVS, CDR2 FQNEAQ.

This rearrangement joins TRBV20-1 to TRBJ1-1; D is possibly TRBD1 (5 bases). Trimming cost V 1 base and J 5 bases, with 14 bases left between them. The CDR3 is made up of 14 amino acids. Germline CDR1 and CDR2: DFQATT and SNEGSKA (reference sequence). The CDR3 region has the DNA TGCAGTGCTAGAGGGGTCCCAGGGAGGACTGAAGCTTTCTTT. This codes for CSARGVPGRTEAFF.

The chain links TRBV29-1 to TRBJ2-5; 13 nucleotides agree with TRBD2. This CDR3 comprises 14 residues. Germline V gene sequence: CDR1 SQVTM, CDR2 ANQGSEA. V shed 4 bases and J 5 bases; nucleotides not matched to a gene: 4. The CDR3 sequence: CSVVRGLAGETQYF. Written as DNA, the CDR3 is TGCAGCGTTGTCAGGGGACTAGCGGGGGAGACCCAGTACTTC.

As DNA, the CDR3 is TGTGCCAGCAGTGAAGCCTGGACAGCGTACCAAGAGACCCAGTACTTC. Amino acid sequence: CASSEAWTAYQETQYF. This chain uses TRBV6-1 with TRBJ2-5; tentatively, D is TRBD1 (6 bases). Germline loops: CDR1 MNHNS, CDR2 SASEGT. V gave up 0 bases and J gave up 0 bases, with 11 bases separating them. The CDR3 has 16 residues.

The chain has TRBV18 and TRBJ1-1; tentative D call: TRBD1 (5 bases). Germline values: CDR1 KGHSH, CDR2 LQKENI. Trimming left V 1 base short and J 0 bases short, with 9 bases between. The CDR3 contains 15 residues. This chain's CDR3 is CASSPQGPVNTEAFF. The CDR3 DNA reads TGTGCCAGCTCACCACAGGGACCAGTGAACACTGAAGCTTTCTTT.

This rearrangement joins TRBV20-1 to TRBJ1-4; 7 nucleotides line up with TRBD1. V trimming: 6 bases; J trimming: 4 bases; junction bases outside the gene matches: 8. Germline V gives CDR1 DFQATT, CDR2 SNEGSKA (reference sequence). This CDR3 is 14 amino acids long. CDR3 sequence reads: CSATVRGFNEKLFF. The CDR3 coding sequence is TGCAGTGCGACCGTCAGGGGGTTTAATGAAAAACTGTTTTTT.